These 29 T cell receptor beta chains share one sample of origin, sequenced in a study of identical twins. Each CDR3 protein gets one entry after TCRdb re-called the 5' RACE reads with MiXCR. The data hold some 900,000 distinct CDR3 sequences, with 12% observed a single time. The same sample was also used in a study of yellow fever vaccine responses in identical twins.

The source material was PBMCs. These receptor sequences come from a woman aged 18-29 years in good health.

The J gene is TRBJ1-3, the V gene TRBV21-1; the table's D call of TRBD1 was not tested on the DNA. TRBV21-1 is an annotated pseudogene. This CDR3 contains 15 residues. CDR3 loop: CAVTPGRRGRNTIYF. In nucleotides, the CDR3 is TGTGCCGTAACTCCCGGTCGCAGGGGGCGAAACACCATATATTTT.

V gene TRBV12-3 or TRBV12-4 combines with J gene TRBJ2-7; 8 nucleotides line up with TRBD2. CDR3 size: 14 residues. Unmatched junction bases numbered 8, after V lost 4 bases and J lost 6 bases. The CDR3 region is CASSYGTSGAEQYF. The CDR3 nucleotides are TGTGCCAGCAGTTACGGGACTAGTGGTGCCGAGCAGTACTTC.

This clonotype was detected only once. The V gene is TRBV12-3 or TRBV12-4, the J gene TRBJ2-1, with D possibly being TRBD2 (7 bases). The V end lost 5 bases, the J end lost 4 bases, and 18 bases lay between the germline ends. The CDR3 is 16 residues long. CDR3 nucleotides: TGTGCCAGCAGTCTCAGGGGAGCGGGGATTTACAATGAGCAGTTCTTC. Its translation is CASSLRGAGIYNEQFF.

The V gene is TRBV6-1, the J gene TRBJ1-1; TRBD1 agrees at 7 bases. CDR1 is MNHNS, CDR2 SASEGT, per germline. V dropped 5 bases and J dropped 3; count of bases not matched to a gene: 12. The CDR3 has 16 amino acids. The CDR3 DNA reads TGTGCCAGCAGTCCCCCTGCAGGGACAGTGGACACTGAAGCTTTCTTT. Translating gives CASSPPAGTVDTEAFF.

This clonotype has more than one count but fewer than ten. The chain links TRBV10-1 to TRBJ2-3; D is unclear. The CDR3 contains 13 residues. Germline lookup yields CDR1 WNHNN and CDR2 SYGVQD (reference sequence). V dropped 2 bases and J dropped 3 bases, with 6 bases sitting between them. The CDR3 spells CASSERWTDTQYF. CDR3 in DNA: TGCGCCAGCAGTGAGCGGTGGACAGATACGCAGTATTTT.

The chain links TRBV19 to TRBJ2-1; D tentatively fits TRBD1 or TRBD2 (6 bases each). Between the trimmed V and J ends, which lost 8 bases and 4 bases, there was a span of 18 bases. Looked up from germline, CDR1 is LNHDA and CDR2 is SQIVND (reference sequence). CDR3 length equals 15 residues. The CDR3 reads CASAGWGAHYNEQFF. Written as DNA, the CDR3 is TGTGCCAGTGCGGGGTGGGGGGCTCATTACAATGAGCAGTTCTTC.

In its sample, this clonotype was seen a few times. The chain has TRBV24-1 and TRBJ2-1, with TRBD1 identical over 7 bases. The CDR3 contains 17 residues. The ends lost 1 base at V and 0 bases at J; junction bases unmatched: 5. Germline lookup yields CDR1 KGHDR and CDR2 SFDVKD. The CDR3 bases are TGTGCCACCAGTGATTTCCCCTGGGACAGCTCCTACAATGAGCAGTTCTTC. As protein: CATSDFPWDSSYNEQFF.

The rearrangement links TRBV7-3 to TRBJ2-2; D remains unclear. Between the trimmed V and J ends, which lost 3 bases and 7 bases, there was a span of 18 bases. The CDR3 runs 16 residues. From germline, CDR1 is SGHTA and CDR2 FQGTGA. The CDR3 loop reads CASSLTTPETGGELFF. The CDR3 DNA reads TGTGCCAGCAGCTTGACGACCCCCGAAACGGGCGGGGAGCTGTTTTTT.

V and J are TRBV6-8 and TRBJ2-1, with 8 positions matching TRBD1. With 1 base clipped from V and 7 bases from J, the junction kept 3 bases outside the gene matches. This CDR3 region has 14 residues. CDR1 is MNHGY, CDR2 SAAAGT, per germline. In DNA form, the CDR3 reads TGTGCCAGCAGTTACTGGACAGGGAGGAATGAGCAGTTCTTC. Its protein is CASSYWTGRNEQFF.

The V and J genes are TRBV7-6 and TRBJ2-7, with a tentative D call TRBD1 (5 bases). This CDR3 spans 17 amino acids. Germline V gene sequence: CDR1 SGHVS, CDR2 FNYEAQ. Trimming pared 5 bases from V and 3 bases from J, leaving 23 bases between. CDR3 loop: CASSPQQEESPGYEQYF. The CDR3 DNA is TGTGCCAGCAGCCCCCAACAGGAAGAATCGCCGGGCTACGAGCAGTACTTC.

This clonotype has only a few counts. The chain links TRBV3-1 to TRBJ2-7; no clear D gene. CDR3 length: 13 residues. V was pared by 4 bases and J by 2 bases, with 9 bases between. Per germline, CDR1 LGHDT and CDR2 YNNKEL (reference sequence). CDR3 DNA: TGTGCCAGCAGCCCTTTAACGGCCTACGAGCAGTACGTC. It translates to CASSPLTAYEQYV.

The J gene is TRBJ2-7, the V gene TRBV5-7; TRBD2 is a possible D gene (6 bases). TRBV5-7 is treated as an ORF (open reading frame) with a function not yet certain. V lost 0 bases and J lost 7, with 14 bases in between. The CDR3 length is 14 residues. CDR3 in DNA: TGTGCCAGCAGCTTGGGAGGTGAGGCGGGGGAGCAGTACTTC. Its translation: CASSLGGEAGEQYF.

The chain combines TRBV6-2 or TRBV6-3 with TRBJ2-2, with 7 bases that match TRBD2. The CDR3 extends over 14 amino acids. CDR1 MNHEY and CDR2 SVGEGT come from the germline V gene. The V gene end was trimmed by 2 bases and the J gene end by 7 bases; junction bases not matched to a gene: 4. DNA of the CDR3: TGTGCCAGCAGTTACGGGACTATTTTCGGGGAGCTGTTTTTT. Amino acid sequence: CASSYGTIFGELFF.

J is TRBJ2-1 and V is TRBV10-2; D perhaps matches TRBD2 (6 bases). CDR3 length equals 12 residues. V was cut by 6 bases and J by 10 bases, with 13 bases left in between. CDR1 is WSHSY, CDR2 SAAADI, per germline. The DNA for the CDR3 is TGCGCCAGCAGGGAAACTAGCTCGGAGCAGTTCTTC. The encoded protein is CASRETSSEQFF.

This clonotype was recorded at least ten times. This chain joins TRBV6-5 and TRBJ2-1; TRBD2 agrees at 11 bases. The CDR3 is 15 amino acids. V lost 4 bases, J lost 7 bases, and 6 bases stayed unmatched. In germline, CDR1 is MNHEY, CDR2 SVGAGI. Here the CDR3 reads CASSFSTSGSNEQFF. Written as DNA, the CDR3 is TGTGCCAGCAGTTTCTCAACTAGCGGGAGTAATGAGCAGTTCTTC.

The chain uses TRBV10-3 and TRBJ2-1, with 14 bases identical to TRBD2. The V gene end was trimmed by 11 bases and the J gene end by 8 bases; junction bases not matched to a gene: 11. Germline V gene data show CDR1 as ENHRY and CDR2 as SYGVKD. The CDR3 totals 15 residues. In DNA, the CDR3 is TGTGCCGCCGGAGGGACTAGCGGGGGCAAGGATGAGCAGTTCTTC. This encodes CAAGGTSGGKDEQFF.

V usage is TRBV28 and J usage is TRBJ2-3, with 10 nucleotides matching TRBD2. This CDR3 is built from 16 residues. Germline assignment: CDR1 MDHEN and CDR2 SYDVKM. J gave up 2 bases and V 6 bases, and 8 bases lay outside the gene matches. Here the CDR3 reads CASRRTSGTSTDTQYF. For the CDR3, the DNA is TGTGCCAGCAGGCGGACTAGCGGCACCTCCACAGATACGCAGTATTTT.

V gene TRBV20-1 combines with J gene TRBJ2-1, with 9 bases aligning to TRBD2. Judging by the DNA end, TRBJ2-5 fits better; the J call may be wrong. Germline V gene sequence: CDR1 DFQATT, CDR2 SNEGSKA (reference sequence). CDR3 length: 15 amino acids. CDR3 in DNA: TGCAGTGCCCTTCTAGCGGGGCGCCCCCAAGAGACCCAGTACTTC. Residues: CSALLAGRPQETQYF.

This clonotype was picked up a small number of times. This chain connects TRBV27 to TRBJ1-5; D is undetermined. Germline-derived CDR1 and CDR2 are MNHEY and SMNVEV (reference sequence). This CDR3 region has 14 residues. Deletions cut 2 bases from V and 3 bases from J, with 8 bases between. The CDR3: CASSLRGYNQPQHF. CDR3 in DNA: TGTGCCAGCAGTTTACGAGGGTACAATCAGCCCCAGCATTTT.

This clonotype showed up many times. The gene calls are TRBV5-1 and TRBJ2-3; D gene uncertain. This CDR3 has 17 amino acids. Germline CDR1 SGHRS, CDR2 YFSETQ. V was cut by 0 bases and J by 0 bases, with 14 bases left in between. CDR3 DNA: TGCGCCAGCAGCTTGGAGGGTACAGTGACTAGCACAGATACGCAGTATTTT. Its translation is CASSLEGTVTSTDTQYF.

This clonotype came up a few times. The chain uses TRBV20-1 and TRBJ2-7, with TRBD1 identical over 12 bases. The V gene's germline CDR1 is DFQATT and CDR2 SNEGSKA (reference sequence). The V gene end was trimmed by 4 bases and the J gene end by 7 bases; junction bases not matched to a gene: 8. The CDR3 consists of 14 residues. The CDR3 nucleotides are TGCAGTGCTATACCCGGGACAGGGGGCAATGAGCAGTACTTC. Its protein is CSAIPGTGGNEQYF.

In this sample, this clonotype turned up many times. V usage is TRBV7-1 and J usage is TRBJ2-1; 9 bases line up with TRBD2. TRBV7-1 is noted as an ORF with a role that remains uncertain. The CDR3 runs to 22 residues. J gave up 3 bases and V 3 bases, and 24 bases lay outside the gene matches. CDR3 loop: CASSSMPRLADQEGGYYNEQFF. CDR3 DNA: TGTGCCAGCAGCTCGATGCCTCGACTAGCGGATCAAGAAGGCGGCTACTACAATGAGCAGTTCTTC.

Only a few counts were recorded for this clonotype. The CDR3 DNA reads TGTGCCAGCAGTCCGAATATCAAGGGCGGGAGGGGCAATGAGCAGTTCTTC. Encoded protein: CASSPNIKGGRGNEQFF. The J gene is TRBJ2-1, the V gene TRBV28; the match to TRBD2 covers 9 bases. Losses at the gene ends were 5 bases for V and 6 bases for J; bases not matched to a gene: 14. CDR3 length: 17 amino acids. Germline CDR1 MDHEN, CDR2 SYDVKM. Combining the CDR3 with reference TRBV28 and TRBJ2-1 gives the whole variable domain DVKVTQSSRYLVKRTGEKVFLECVQDMDHENMFWYRQDPGLGLRLIYFSYDVKMKEKGDIPEGYSVSREKKERFSLILESASTNQTSMYLCASSPNIKGGRGNEQFFGPGTRLTVL.

This clonotype was seen more than once but under ten times. The V and J genes are TRBV27 and TRBJ2-5; D might be TRBD1 (5 bases). CDR3 length equals 13 residues. Trimming left V 3 bases short and J 8 bases short, with 13 bases between. The germline gives CDR1 MNHEY, CDR2 SMNVEV (reference sequence). CDR3 amino acids: CASSLAGPATQYF. In nucleotides, the CDR3 is TGTGCCAGCAGTTTGGCAGGGCCGGCCACCCAGTACTTC.

This clonotype was seen ten or more times. The genes are TRBV5-1 and TRBJ2-1; D remains unclear. Looked up from germline, CDR1 is SGHRS and CDR2 is YFSETQ. V lost 4 bases and J 4 bases, leaving 9 bases between the germline ends. This CDR3 spans 13 amino acids. CDR3 amino acids: CASSQDGYNEQFF. The CDR3 nucleotides read TGCGCCAGCAGCCAGGACGGATACAATGAGCAGTTCTTC.

A few counts support this clonotype. The chain employs TRBV11-3 and TRBJ1-1; no clear D gene. V lost 5 bases and J lost 1, with 11 bases in between. The CDR3 loop spans 14 amino acids. The germline CDR1 and CDR2 sequences are SGHNT and YENEEA. The CDR3 reads CASSPSPGNTEAFF. The CDR3 bases are TGTGCCAGCAGCCCCTCTCCGGGGAACACTGAAGCTTTCTTT.

This clonotype was observed at least ten times. This sequence joins TRBV11-1 and TRBJ2-3; 8 bases align to TRBD1. Germline CDR1 and CDR2: SGHAT and FQDESV (reference sequence). V was clipped by 5 bases and J by 4 bases; unmatched bases: 8. This CDR3 contains 15 residues. CDR3 loop: CASSSQGAGADTQYF. In nucleotides, the CDR3 is TGTGCCAGCAGCAGTCAGGGGGCGGGCGCAGATACGCAGTATTTT.

V usage is TRBV2 and J usage is TRBJ1-1, with D unresolved. Germline CDR1 and CDR2: SNHLY and FYNNEI. The V gene lost 6 bases and the J gene lost 6 bases, with 17 bases spanning the gap. The CDR3 spans 14 residues. CDR3 nucleotide sequence: TGTGCCAGCAGCCCCGTGGGGAAAAGGGCTGAAGCTTTCTTT. Protein product: CASSPVGKRAEAFF.

This clonotype showed up many times. The rearrangement joins TRBV6-5 to TRBJ2-1, with D hard to call. The CDR3 consists of 14 residues. Germline lookup yields CDR1 MNHEY and CDR2 SVGAGI. V lost 4 bases and J lost 2, with 9 bases in between. The CDR3 DNA follows: TGTGCCAGCAGTTCCGGACGGGCCTACAATGAGCAGTTCTTC. It yields the protein CASSSGRAYNEQFF.